The 5 T cell receptor beta chains given below trace back to one sample, sequenced in a study of identical twins. One entry per CDR3 protein, called by TCRdb with MiXCR from the 5' RACE reads. Of 420,000 or so distinct CDR3 sequences in the sample, less than 20% were seen once. Sequencing was carried out using naive T cells sorted from blood. These TCRs come from a man in his fifties in good health.

The chain carries TRBV4-3 and TRBJ1-4; maybe TRBD1 (5 bases). The CDR3 is made up of 14 amino acids. Germline CDR1 is LGHNA and CDR2 is YSLEER. V was pared by 0 bases and J by 8 bases, with 10 bases between. As DNA, the CDR3 is TGCGCCAGCAGCCAAGAAGGGGTTGGGGAAAAACTGTTTTTT. Translation: CASSQEGVGEKLFF.

The chain links TRBV11-1 to TRBJ2-4; 11 nucleotides align to TRBD1. Germline values: CDR1 SGHAT, CDR2 FQDESV (reference sequence). Germline trimming cut 3 bases from V and 0 bases from J; bases unmatched to any gene: 7. CDR3 length: 18 amino acids. The CDR3 protein is CASSLGGQGAVAKNIQYF. The CDR3 coding sequence is TGTGCCAGCAGCTTGGGCGGACAGGGGGCGGTAGCCAAAAACATTCAGTACTTC.

This chain uses TRBV12-3 or TRBV12-4 with TRBJ2-3, with no clear D. Between the trimmed V and J ends, which lost 7 bases and 5 bases, there was a span of 13 bases. The CDR3 covers 13 residues. As DNA, the CDR3 is TGTGCCAGCACCCCATCTAGTCTAGATACGCAGTATTTT. Translated: CASTPSSLDTQYF.

This clonotype has just a few counts. The chain has TRBV3-1 and TRBJ1-2; 9 nucleotides align to TRBD1. This CDR3 comprises 13 residues. V was clipped by 3 bases and J by 7 bases; unmatched bases: 3. Germline CDR1 is LGHDT and CDR2 is YNNKEL (reference sequence). This chain's CDR3 is CASSQGTGFGYTF. CDR3 coding DNA: TGTGCCAGCAGCCAGGGGACAGGGTTTGGCTACACCTTC.

This clonotype showed up just a few times. The chain uses TRBV20-1 and TRBJ2-1, with D possibly matching TRBD2 (5 bases). Germline CDR1 and CDR2: DFQATT and SNEGSKA (reference sequence). V was shortened by 0 bases and J by 0 bases, with 21 bases between the two germline ends. The CDR3 totals 19 residues. This CDR3 is CSARDRRLGLPSSYNEQFF. In DNA form, the CDR3 reads TGCAGTGCTAGAGATCGGAGGCTAGGCCTGCCAAGCTCCTACAATGAGCAGTTCTTC.